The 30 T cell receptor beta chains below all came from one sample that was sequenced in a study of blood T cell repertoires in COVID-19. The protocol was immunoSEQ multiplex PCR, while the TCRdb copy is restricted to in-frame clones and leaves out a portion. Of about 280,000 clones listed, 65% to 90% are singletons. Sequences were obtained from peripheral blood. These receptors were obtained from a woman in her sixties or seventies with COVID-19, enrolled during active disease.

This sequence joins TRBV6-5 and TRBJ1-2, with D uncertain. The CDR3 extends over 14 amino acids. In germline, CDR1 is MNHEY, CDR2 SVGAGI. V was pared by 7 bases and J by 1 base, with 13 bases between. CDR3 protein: CASISTAFNYGYTF. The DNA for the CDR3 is TGTGCCAGCATAAGCACAGCCTTTAACTATGGCTACACCTTC.

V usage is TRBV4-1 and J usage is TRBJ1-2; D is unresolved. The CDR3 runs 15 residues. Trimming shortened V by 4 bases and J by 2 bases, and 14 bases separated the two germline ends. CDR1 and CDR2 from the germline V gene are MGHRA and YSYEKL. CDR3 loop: CASSPSYDTNYGYTF. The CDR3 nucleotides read TGCGCCAGCAGCCCCTCATATGACACCAACTATGGCTACACCTTC.

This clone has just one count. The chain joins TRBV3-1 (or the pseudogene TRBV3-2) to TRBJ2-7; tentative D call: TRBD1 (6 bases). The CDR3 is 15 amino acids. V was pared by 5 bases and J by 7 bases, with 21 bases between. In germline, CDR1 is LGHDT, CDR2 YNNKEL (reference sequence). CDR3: CASSTLGAGQTEQYF. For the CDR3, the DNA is TGTGCCAGCAGCACCCTGGGGGCGGGCCAAACGGAGCAGTACTTC.

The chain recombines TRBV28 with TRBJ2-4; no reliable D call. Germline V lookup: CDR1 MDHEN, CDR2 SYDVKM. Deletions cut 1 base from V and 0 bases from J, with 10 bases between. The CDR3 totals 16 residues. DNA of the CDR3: TGTGCCAGCAGTTTATTTGGTATCGGAGCCAAAAACATTCAGTACTTC. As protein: CASSLFGIGAKNIQYF.

The CDR3 nucleotides read TGTGCCAGCATGGGGGAAACAGGGGTTGGTGGCTACACCTTC. Protein product: CASMGETGVGGYTF. The V call is TRBV6-5, the J call TRBJ1-2; 7 bases line up with TRBD1. The CDR3 sequence is 14 residues long. V dropped 7 bases and J dropped 7; count of bases not matched to a gene: 12. Germline CDR1 MNHEY, CDR2 SVGAGI.

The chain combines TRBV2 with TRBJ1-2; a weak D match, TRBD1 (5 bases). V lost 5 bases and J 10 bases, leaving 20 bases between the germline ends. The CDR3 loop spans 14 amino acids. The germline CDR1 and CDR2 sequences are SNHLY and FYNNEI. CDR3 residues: CASSKSGAPGDYTF. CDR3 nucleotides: TGTGCCAGCAGTAAGTCTGGGGCTCCCGGAGACTACACCTTC.

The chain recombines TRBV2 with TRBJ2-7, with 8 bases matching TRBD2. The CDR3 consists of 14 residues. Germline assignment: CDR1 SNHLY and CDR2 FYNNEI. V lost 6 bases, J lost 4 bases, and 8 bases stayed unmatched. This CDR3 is CASRLTSGDYEQYF. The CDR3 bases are TGTGCCAGCAGGCTCACTAGCGGAGATTACGAGCAGTACTTC.

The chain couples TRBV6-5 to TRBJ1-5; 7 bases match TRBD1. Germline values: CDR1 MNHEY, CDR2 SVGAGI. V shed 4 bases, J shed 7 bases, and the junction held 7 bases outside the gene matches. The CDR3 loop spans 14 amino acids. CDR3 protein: CASSFDRAGQPQHF. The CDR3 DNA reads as TGTGCCAGCAGTTTCGACAGGGCAGGACAGCCCCAGCATTTT.

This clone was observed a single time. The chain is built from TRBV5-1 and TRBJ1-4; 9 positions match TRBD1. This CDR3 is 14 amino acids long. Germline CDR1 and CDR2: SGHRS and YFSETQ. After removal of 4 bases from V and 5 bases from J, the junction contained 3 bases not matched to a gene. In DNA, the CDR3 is TGCGCCAGCAGCCCCGGGACAGGGAATGAAAAACTGTTTTTT. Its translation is CASSPGTGNEKLFF.

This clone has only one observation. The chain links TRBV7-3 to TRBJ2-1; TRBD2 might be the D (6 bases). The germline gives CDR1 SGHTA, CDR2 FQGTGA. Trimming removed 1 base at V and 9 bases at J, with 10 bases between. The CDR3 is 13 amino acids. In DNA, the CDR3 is TGTGCCAGCAGCTTAATTAGCGGAGGTGAGCAGTTCTTC. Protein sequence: CASSLISGGEQFF.

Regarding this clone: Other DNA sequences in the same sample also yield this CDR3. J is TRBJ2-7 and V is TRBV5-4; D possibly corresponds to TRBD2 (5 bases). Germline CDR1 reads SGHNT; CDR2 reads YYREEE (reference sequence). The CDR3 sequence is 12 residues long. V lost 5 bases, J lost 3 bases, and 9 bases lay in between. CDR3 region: CASSFGGYEQYF. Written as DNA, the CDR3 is TGTGCCAGCAGTTTCGGAGGCTACGAGCAGTACTTC.

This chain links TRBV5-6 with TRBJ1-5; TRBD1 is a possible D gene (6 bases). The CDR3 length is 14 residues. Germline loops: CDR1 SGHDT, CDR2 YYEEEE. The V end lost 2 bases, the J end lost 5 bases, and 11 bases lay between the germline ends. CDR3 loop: CASSLQGHDQPQHF. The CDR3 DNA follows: TGTGCCAGCAGCTTACAGGGACATGATCAGCCCCAGCATTTT.

The CDR3 here is CASSLSQGQSTEAFF. DNA for the CDR3: TGTGCCAGCAGTTTATCCCAGGGGCAGAGCACTGAAGCTTTCTTT. V is TRBV27 and J is TRBJ1-1, with D perhaps TRBD1 (6 bases). Germline values: CDR1 MNHEY, CDR2 SMNVEV (reference sequence). The CDR3 extends over 15 amino acids. V gave up 0 bases and J gave up 4 bases, with 12 bases separating them.

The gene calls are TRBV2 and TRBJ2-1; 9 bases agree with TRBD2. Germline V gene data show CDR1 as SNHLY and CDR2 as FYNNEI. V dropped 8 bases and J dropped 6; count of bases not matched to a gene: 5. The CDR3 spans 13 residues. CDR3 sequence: CASLAGDPNEQFF. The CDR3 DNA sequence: TGTGCCAGCTTAGCGGGGGACCCCAATGAGCAGTTCTTC.

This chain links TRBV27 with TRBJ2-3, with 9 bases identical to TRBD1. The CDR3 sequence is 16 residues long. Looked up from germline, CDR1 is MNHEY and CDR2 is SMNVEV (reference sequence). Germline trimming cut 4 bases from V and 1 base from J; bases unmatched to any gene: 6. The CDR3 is CASSSADRGGTDTQYF. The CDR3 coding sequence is TGTGCCAGCAGTTCGGCGGACAGGGGTGGCACAGATACGCAGTATTTT.

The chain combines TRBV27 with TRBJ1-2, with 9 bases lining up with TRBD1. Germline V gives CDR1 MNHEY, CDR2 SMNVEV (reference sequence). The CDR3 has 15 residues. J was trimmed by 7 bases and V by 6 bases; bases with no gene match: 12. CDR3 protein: CASSSLGQGGVGYTF. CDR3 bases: TGTGCCAGCAGCAGCCTGGGACAGGGCGGTGTTGGCTACACCTTC.

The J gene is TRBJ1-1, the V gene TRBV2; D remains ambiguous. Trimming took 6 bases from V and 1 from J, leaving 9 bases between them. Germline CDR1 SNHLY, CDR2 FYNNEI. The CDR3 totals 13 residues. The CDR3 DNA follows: TGTGCCAGCAGCCGGTACTGGAACACTGAAGCTTTCTTT. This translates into CASSRYWNTEAFF.

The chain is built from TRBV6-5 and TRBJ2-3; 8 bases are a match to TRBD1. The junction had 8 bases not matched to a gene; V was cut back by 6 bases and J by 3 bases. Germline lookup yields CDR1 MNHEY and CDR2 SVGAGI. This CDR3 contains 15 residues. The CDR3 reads CASSFRGRSTDTQYF. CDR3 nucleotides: TGTGCCAGCAGCTTCAGGGGGCGAAGTACAGATACGCAGTATTTT.

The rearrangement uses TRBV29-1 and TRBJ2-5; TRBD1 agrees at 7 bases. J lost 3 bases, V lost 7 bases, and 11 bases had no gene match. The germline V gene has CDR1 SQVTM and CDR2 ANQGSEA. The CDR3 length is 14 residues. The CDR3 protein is CSARQGSKKETQYF. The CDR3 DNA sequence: TGCAGCGCTCGACAGGGCTCAAAAAAAGAGACCCAGTACTTC. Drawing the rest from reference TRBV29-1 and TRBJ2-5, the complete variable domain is SAVISQKPSRDICQRGTSLTIQCQVDSQVTMMFWYRQQPGQSLTLIATANQGSEATYESGFVIDKFPISRPNLTFSTLTVSNMSPEDSSIYLCSARQGSKKETQYFGPGTRLLVL.

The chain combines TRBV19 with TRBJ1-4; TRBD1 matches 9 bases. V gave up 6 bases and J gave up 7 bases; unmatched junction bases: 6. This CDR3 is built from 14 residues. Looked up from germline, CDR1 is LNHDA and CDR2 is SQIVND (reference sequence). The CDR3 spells CASSTTGGPEKLFF. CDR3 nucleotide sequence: TGTGCCAGTAGCACTACAGGGGGCCCTGAAAAACTGTTTTTT.

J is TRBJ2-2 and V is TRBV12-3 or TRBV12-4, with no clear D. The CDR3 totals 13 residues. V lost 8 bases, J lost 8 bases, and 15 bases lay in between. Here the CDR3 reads CASVTALEGELFF. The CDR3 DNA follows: TGTGCCAGCGTAACGGCCTTGGAGGGGGAGCTGTTTTTT.

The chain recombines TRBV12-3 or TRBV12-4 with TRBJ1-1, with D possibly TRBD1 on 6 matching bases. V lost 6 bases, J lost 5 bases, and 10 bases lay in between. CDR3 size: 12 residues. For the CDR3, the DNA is TGTGCCAGCAGCGACAGGAGGACTGAAGCTTTCTTT. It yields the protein CASSDRRTEAFF.

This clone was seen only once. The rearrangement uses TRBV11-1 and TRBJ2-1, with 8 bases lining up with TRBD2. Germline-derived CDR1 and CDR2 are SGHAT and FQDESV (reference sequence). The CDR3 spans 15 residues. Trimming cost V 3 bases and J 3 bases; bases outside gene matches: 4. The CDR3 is CASSLRSGGYNEQFF. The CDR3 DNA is TGTGCCAGCAGCTTGCGAAGCGGGGGCTACAATGAGCAGTTCTTC.

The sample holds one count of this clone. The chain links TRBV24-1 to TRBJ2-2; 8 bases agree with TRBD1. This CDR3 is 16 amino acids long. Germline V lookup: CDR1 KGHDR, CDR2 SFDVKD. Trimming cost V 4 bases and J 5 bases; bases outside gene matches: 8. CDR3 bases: TGTGCCACCAGTGACCCCAGGGGGCCGTGGACCGGGGAGCTGTTTTTT. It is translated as CATSDPRGPWTGELFF.

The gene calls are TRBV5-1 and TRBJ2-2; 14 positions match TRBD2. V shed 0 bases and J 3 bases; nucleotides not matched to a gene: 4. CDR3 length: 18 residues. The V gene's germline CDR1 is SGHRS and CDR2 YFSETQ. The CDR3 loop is CASSLVGLAGGHTGELFF. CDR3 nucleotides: TGCGCCAGCAGCTTGGTAGGACTAGCGGGGGGACACACCGGGGAGCTGTTTTTT.

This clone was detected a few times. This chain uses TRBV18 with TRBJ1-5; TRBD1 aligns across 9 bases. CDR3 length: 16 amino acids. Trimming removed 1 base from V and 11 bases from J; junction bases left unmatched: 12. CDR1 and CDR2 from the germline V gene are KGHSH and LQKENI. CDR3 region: CASSPLSGTGIQAQHF. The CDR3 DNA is TGTGCCAGCTCACCACTATCCGGGACAGGGATTCAAGCCCAGCATTTT. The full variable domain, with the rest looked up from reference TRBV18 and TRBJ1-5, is NAGVMQNPRHLVRRRGQEARLRCSPMKGHSHVYWYRQLPEEGLKFMVYLQKENIIDESGMPKERFSAEFPKEGPSILRIQQVVRGDSAAYFCASSPLSGTGIQAQHFGDGTRLSIL.

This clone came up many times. The CDR3 DNA reads as TGTGCCAGCAGCTTGGGCGGCGGGGACAGGATCGGTGAAGCTTTCTTT. The encoded protein is CASSLGGGDRIGEAFF. This chain uses TRBV5-6 with TRBJ1-1; 8 nucleotides match TRBD1. The J segment lost 7 bases and the V segment lost 0 bases, leaving 11 bases of the junction unmatched. The CDR3 is 16 amino acids. The germline V gene has CDR1 SGHDT and CDR2 YYEEEE.

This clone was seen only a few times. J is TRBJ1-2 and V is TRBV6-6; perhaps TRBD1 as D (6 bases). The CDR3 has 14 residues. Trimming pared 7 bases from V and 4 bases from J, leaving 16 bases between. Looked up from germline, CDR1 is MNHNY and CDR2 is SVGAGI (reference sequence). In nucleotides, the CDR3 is TGTGCCAGCAATGGGAAGGGGGTAGCCTATGGCTACACCTTC. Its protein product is CASNGKGVAYGYTF.

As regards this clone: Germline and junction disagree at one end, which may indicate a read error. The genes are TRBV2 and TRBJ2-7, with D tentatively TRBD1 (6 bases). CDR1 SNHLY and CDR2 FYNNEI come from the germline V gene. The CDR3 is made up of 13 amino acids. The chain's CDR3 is CASSEEDGTRVHF. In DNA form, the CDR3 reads TGTGCCAGCAGTGAAGAGGATGGGACACGCGTCCACTTC.

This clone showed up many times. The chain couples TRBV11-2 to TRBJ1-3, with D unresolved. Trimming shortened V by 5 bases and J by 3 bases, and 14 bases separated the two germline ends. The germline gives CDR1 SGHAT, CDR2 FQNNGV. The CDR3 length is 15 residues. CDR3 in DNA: TGTGCCAGCAGCCCTGGAACAGTATTTGGAAACACCATATATTTT. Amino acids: CASSPGTVFGNTIYF.